What follows is one T cell receptor (beta chain) and its context. V shed 1 base and J 2 bases; nucleotides not matched to a gene: 3. Looked up from germline, CDR1 is SGHTA and CDR2 is FQGNSA. The CDR3 totals 16 residues. This record belongs to a study of shared clonotypes between healthy human individuals. Terminally differentiated effector memory CD45RA+ cells were excluded by CCR7 positive selection of CD45RO-negative cells. Produced via immunoSEQ multiplex PCR; TCRdb's table is partial and in-frame only. The table has 550,000 to 750,000 clones, roughly 94% seen once. Specimen: naive CD8+ T cells sorted from blood. The receptor was isolated from a man between 25 and 39 years old in good health. This chain links TRBV7-2 with TRBJ2-3; 10 nucleotides agree with TRBD2. CDR3 nucleotide sequence: TGTGCCAGCAGCTTAGAACTAGCGGGACTCACAGATACGCAGTATTTT. Amino acids: CASSLELAGLTDTQYF.